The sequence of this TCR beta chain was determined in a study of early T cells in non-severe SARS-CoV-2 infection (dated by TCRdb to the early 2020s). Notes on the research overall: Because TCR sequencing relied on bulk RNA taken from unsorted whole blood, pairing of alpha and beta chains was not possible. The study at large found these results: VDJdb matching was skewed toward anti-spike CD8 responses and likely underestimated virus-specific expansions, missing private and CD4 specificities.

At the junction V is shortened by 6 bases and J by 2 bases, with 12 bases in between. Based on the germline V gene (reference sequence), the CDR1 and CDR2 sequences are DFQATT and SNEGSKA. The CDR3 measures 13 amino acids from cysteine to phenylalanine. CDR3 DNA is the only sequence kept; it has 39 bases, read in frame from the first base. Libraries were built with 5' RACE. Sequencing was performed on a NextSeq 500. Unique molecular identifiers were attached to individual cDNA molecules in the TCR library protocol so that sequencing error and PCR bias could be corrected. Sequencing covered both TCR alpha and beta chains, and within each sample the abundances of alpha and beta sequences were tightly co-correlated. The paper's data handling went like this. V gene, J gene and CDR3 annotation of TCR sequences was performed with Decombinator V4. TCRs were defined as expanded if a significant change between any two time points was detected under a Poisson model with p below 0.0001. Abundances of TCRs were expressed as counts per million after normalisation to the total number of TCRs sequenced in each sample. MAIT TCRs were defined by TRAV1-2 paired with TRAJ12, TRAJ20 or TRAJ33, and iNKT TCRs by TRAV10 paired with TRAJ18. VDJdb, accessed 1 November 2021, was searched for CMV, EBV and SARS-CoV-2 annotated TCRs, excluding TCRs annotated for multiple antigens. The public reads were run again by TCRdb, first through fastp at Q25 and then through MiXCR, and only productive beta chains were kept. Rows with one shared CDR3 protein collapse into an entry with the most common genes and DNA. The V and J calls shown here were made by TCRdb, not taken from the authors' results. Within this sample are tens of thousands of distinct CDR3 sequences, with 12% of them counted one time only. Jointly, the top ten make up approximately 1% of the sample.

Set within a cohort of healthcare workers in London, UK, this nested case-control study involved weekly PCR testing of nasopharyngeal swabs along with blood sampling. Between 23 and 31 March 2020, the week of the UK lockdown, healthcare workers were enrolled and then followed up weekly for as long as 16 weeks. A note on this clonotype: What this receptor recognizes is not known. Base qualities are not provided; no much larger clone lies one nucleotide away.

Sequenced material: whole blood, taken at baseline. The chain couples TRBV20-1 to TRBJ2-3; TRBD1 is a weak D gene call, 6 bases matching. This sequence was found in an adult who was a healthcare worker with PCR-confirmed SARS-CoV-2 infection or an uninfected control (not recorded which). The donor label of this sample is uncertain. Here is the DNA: TGCAGTGCGGGGGACACCCACACAGATACGCAGTATTTT. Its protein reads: CSAGDTHTDTQYF.